This is a list of T cell receptor beta chains from one sample in a study of cytomegalovirus exposure and HLA in healthy donors. Generated by immunoSEQ multiplex PCR, the TCRdb table keeps only in-frame clones and is missing some. The sample has 150,000 or so clones; 65% to 85% are singletons. The sequenced material came from PBMCs. These receptors were taken from a man aged 50-60 years in good health and CMV-seronegative. CDR3s include the opening cysteine and the closing phenylalanine or tryptophan. Fields, in order: J gene, clone size, V gene, CDR3 protein. Clone sizes are given selectively: once, few, many, or a class where the clone is expanded.

j_gene: TRBJ2-5
abundance: .
v_gene: TRBV29-1
CDR3aa: CSVEGVGAETQYF

j_gene: TRBJ1-5
abundance: .
v_gene: TRBV6-6
CDR3aa: CASNIQAQPQHF

j_gene: TRBJ1-1
abundance: .
v_gene: TRBV28
CDR3aa: CASSLSTGIEAFF

j_gene: TRBJ2-7
abundance: .
v_gene: TRBV7-9
CDR3aa: CASSPGTVDDEQYF

j_gene: TRBJ1-4
abundance: .
v_gene: TRBV6-5
CDR3aa: CASSYGGRGLNEKLFF

j_gene: TRBJ2-5
abundance: .
v_gene: TRBV27
CDR3aa: CASSPRAGVGETQYF

j_gene: TRBJ1-1
abundance: .
v_gene: TRBV12-5
CDR3aa: CASGLVPGMIEDTEAFF

j_gene: TRBJ2-3
abundance: few
v_gene: TRBV2
CDR3aa: CASSHRGQTSTDTQYF

j_gene: TRBJ2-1
abundance: .
v_gene: TRBV2
CDR3aa: CASSEAGRAGDKPLRFF

j_gene: TRBJ1-3
abundance: .
v_gene: TRBV9
CDR3aa: CASSVEGQIGNTIYF

j_gene: TRBJ2-1
abundance: .
v_gene: TRBV2
CDR3aa: CASSEVGRSGLAGVRYEQFF

j_gene: TRBJ2-5
abundance: .
v_gene: TRBV5-1
CDR3aa: CASKEVGTQYF

j_gene: TRBJ2-3
abundance: .
v_gene: TRBV5-1
CDR3aa: CASSFTGTSGEHTQYF

j_gene: TRBJ1-3
abundance: once
v_gene: TRBV7-2
CDR3aa: CASSLAQVWDRAGGNTIYF

j_gene: TRBJ2-3
abundance: .
v_gene: TRBV5-1
CDR3aa: CASSPSGTGGDTQYF

j_gene: TRBJ1-5
abundance: .
v_gene: TRBV6-1
CDR3aa: CASRGNRDKNQPQHF

j_gene: TRBJ2-1
abundance: .
v_gene: TRBV5-1
CDR3aa: CASSLGQTANEQFF

j_gene: TRBJ1-5
abundance: .
v_gene: TRBV19
CDR3aa: CASSFPQGPQHF

j_gene: TRBJ1-1
abundance: .
v_gene: TRBV28
CDR3aa: CASSRQRFAEAFF

j_gene: TRBJ1-1
abundance: .
v_gene: TRBV19
CDR3aa: CASSIGWTANTEAFF

j_gene: TRBJ2-7
abundance: .
v_gene: TRBV4-1
CDR3aa: CASSQVQAGLAEEQYF

j_gene: TRBJ2-7
abundance: once
v_gene: TRBV28
CDR3aa: CASLGQLDSYEQYF

j_gene: TRBJ2-5
abundance: .
v_gene: TRBV27
CDR3aa: CASSPIEQQETQYF

j_gene: TRBJ1-5
abundance: .
v_gene: TRBV30
CDR3aa: CAWSVGTGGFGEPQHF

j_gene: TRBJ2-7
abundance: once
v_gene: TRBV5-1
CDR3aa: CASSLAGRSYEQYF

j_gene: TRBJ2-1
abundance: .
v_gene: TRBV5-8
CDR3aa: CASSLGVVNEQFF

j_gene: TRBJ1-1
abundance: .
v_gene: TRBV5-1
CDR3aa: CASSLAGGNTEAFF

j_gene: TRBJ2-5
abundance: .
v_gene: TRBV5-4
CDR3aa: CASSLADRPQETQYF

j_gene: TRBJ1-5
abundance: .
v_gene: TRBV27
CDR3aa: CASSLTGQTNQPQHF

j_gene: TRBJ2-7
abundance: once
v_gene: TRBV5-1
CDR3aa: CASSSHFSGAYEQYF

j_gene: TRBJ2-5
abundance: .
v_gene: TRBV6-1
CDR3aa: CASSEVGLAEETQYF

j_gene: TRBJ2-3
abundance: .
v_gene: TRBV5-1
CDR3aa: CASSLAVRSTDTQYF

j_gene: TRBJ2-2
abundance: .
v_gene: TRBV2
CDR3aa: CASIPSETGELFF

j_gene: TRBJ2-5
abundance: .
v_gene: TRBV2
CDR3aa: CASRPSRGETQYF

j_gene: TRBJ2-1
abundance: .
v_gene: TRBV18
CDR3aa: CASSPPLGLVSNEQFF

j_gene: TRBJ1-1
abundance: .
v_gene: TRBV5-1
CDR3aa: CASSSDRGVTEAFF

j_gene: TRBJ2-1
abundance: .
v_gene: TRBV15
CDR3aa: CATSRGRTSGAYNEQFF

j_gene: TRBJ2-7
abundance: few
v_gene: TRBV7-9
CDR3aa: CASSNRDRGHYEQYF

j_gene: TRBJ2-1
abundance: few
v_gene: TRBV11-3
CDR3aa: CASSLGSLAGGVEQFF

j_gene: TRBJ2-2
abundance: .
v_gene: TRBV6-6
CDR3aa: CASRADRSAGELFF

j_gene: TRBJ1-2
abundance: .
v_gene: TRBV11-2
CDR3aa: CASSLAMGGYGYTF

j_gene: TRBJ2-6
abundance: .
v_gene: TRBV29-1
CDR3aa: CSVAQNSGANVLTF

j_gene: TRBJ1-6
abundance: .
v_gene: TRBV6-5
CDR3aa: CATPGLEGSPLHF

j_gene: TRBJ1-2
abundance: .
v_gene: TRBV29-1
CDR3aa: CSSHDRGGHGYTF

j_gene: TRBJ2-7
abundance: few
v_gene: TRBV6-1
CDR3aa: CASSEGHHSYEQYF